This T cell receptor beta chain was recorded in a study of T cell changes during pregnancy in multiple sclerosis. Generated by immunoSEQ multiplex PCR, the TCRdb table keeps only in-frame clones and is missing some. The profile shows fewer than 90,000 clones, 91% of them singletons. There are 15 residues in the CDR3. Germline CDR1 SGHTA, CDR2 FQGNSA. With 5 bases clipped from V and 4 bases from J, the junction kept 8 bases outside the gene matches. Here the sequenced sample was peripheral blood, taken in the second trimester of pregnancy. The chain combines TRBV7-2 with TRBJ1-5, with 7 bases identical to TRBD1. This TCR came from a female donor with multiple sclerosis, enrolled in a pregnancy study. The CDR3 loop is CASSAWGTDNQPQHF. In DNA form, the CDR3 reads TGTGCCAGCAGCGCCTGGGGGACAGATAATCAGCCCCAGCATTTT.